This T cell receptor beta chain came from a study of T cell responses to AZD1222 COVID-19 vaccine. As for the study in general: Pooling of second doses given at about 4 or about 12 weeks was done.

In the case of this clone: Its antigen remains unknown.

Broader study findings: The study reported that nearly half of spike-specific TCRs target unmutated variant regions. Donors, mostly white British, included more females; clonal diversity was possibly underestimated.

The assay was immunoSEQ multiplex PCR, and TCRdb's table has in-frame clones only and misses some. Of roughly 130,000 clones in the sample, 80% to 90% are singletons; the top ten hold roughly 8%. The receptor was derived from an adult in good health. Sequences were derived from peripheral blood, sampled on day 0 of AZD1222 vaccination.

The CDR3 loop reads CASSYGTAGPRYEQYF. CDR3 nucleotides: TGTGCCAGCAGTTATGGGACTGCGGGCCCTCGCTACGAGCAGTACTTC. J is TRBJ2-7 and V is TRBV6-2 or TRBV6-3; D is possibly TRBD2 (6 bases). The ends were cut back, 3 bases at V and 3 bases at J, with 18 bases in the middle. CDR1 MNHEY and CDR2 SVGEGT come from the germline V gene. The CDR3 totals 16 residues.